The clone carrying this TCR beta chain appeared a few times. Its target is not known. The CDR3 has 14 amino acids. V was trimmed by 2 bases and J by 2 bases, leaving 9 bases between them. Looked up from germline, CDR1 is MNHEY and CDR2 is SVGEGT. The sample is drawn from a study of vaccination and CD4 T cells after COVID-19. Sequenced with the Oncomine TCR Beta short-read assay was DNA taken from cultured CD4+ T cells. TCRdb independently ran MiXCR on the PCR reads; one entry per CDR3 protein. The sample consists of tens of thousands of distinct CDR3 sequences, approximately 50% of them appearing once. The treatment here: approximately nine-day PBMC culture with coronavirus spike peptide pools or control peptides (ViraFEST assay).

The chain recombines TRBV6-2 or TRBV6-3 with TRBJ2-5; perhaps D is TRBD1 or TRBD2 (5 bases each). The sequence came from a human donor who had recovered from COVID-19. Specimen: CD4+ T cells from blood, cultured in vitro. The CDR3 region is CASSYGWGQETQYF. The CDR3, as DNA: TGTGCCAGCAGTTACGGGTGGGGGCAAGAGACCCAGTACTTC.